Each of the 16 T cell receptor beta chains below was sequenced from the same sample in a study of T cell changes during pregnancy in multiple sclerosis. TCRdb's table, derived via immunoSEQ multiplex PCR, lists solely in-frame clones and lacks some. The profile shows fewer than 80,000 clones, around 92% of them singletons. The material sequenced was peripheral blood, taken in the third trimester of pregnancy. The receptor source for this set is a female donor in good health, enrolled as a control in a pregnancy study.

The V gene is TRBV5-6, the J gene TRBJ1-2, with D unclear. The V end was cut by 3 bases, the J end by 4 bases, with 7 bases between. CDR1 is SGHDT, CDR2 YYEEEE, per germline. This CDR3 contains 12 residues. CDR3 sequence reads: CASSSYSYGYTF. The CDR3 DNA is TGTGCCAGCAGCTCCTACAGCTATGGCTACACCTTC.

This chain joins TRBV7-9 and TRBJ1-2; 9 positions agree with TRBD1. The V gene end was trimmed by 5 bases and the J gene end by 2 bases; junction bases not matched to a gene: 0. This CDR3 comprises 13 residues. CDR1 SEHNR and CDR2 FQNEAQ come from the germline V gene (reference sequence). The CDR3 is CASSGQGNYGYTF. DNA of the CDR3: TGTGCCAGCAGCGGACAGGGGAACTATGGCTACACCTTC.

The V and J genes are TRBV16 and TRBJ2-5, with no clear D. The CDR3 spans 13 residues. Trimming took 1 base from V and 3 from J, leaving 6 bases between them. Germline CDR1 and CDR2: KGHSY and FQNENV. The CDR3 sequence is CASSQWAEETQYF. CDR3 nucleotide sequence: TGTGCCAGCAGCCAATGGGCAGAAGAGACCCAGTACTTC. Full variable domain (missing parts from reference TRBV16 and TRBJ2-5): GEEVAQTPKHLVRGEGQKAKLYCAPIKGHSYVFWYQQVLKNEFKFLISFQNENVFDETGMPKERFSAKCLPNSPCSLEIQATKLEDSAVYFCASSQWAEETQYFGPGTRLLVL.

CDR3 loop: CATSGSGGNQPQHF. In nucleotides, the CDR3 is TGTGCCACCTCGGGGTCTGGTGGCAATCAGCCCCAGCATTTT. The V call is TRBV19, the J call TRBJ1-5; D gene uncertain. Germline CDR1 LNHDA, CDR2 SQIVND (reference sequence). V was clipped by 10 bases and J by 2 bases, with 15 bases between them. This CDR3 spans 14 amino acids.

Remarks on this clone: A junction end diverges from the germline sequence, so it may reflect a read error. This chain links TRBV7-9 with TRBJ2-4, with D unresolved. The CDR3 extends over 13 amino acids. Germline V gene sequence: CDR1 SEHNR, CDR2 FQNEAQ (reference sequence). The CDR3 bases are TGTGCCAGCAGCTTAGGTACGTCTGCACCCTTAGACTTC. This gives the protein CASSLGTSAPLDF.

V and J are TRBV5-1 and TRBJ2-6; TRBD1 agrees at 8 bases. The V segment lost 4 bases and the J segment 1 base; nucleotides outside the gene matches: 7. This CDR3 spans 17 amino acids. Looked up from germline, CDR1 is SGHRS and CDR2 is YFSETQ. DNA of the CDR3: TGCGCCAGCAGCCCCCAGACAGGGGTGTCTGGGGCCAACGTCCTGACTTTC. This codes for CASSPQTGVSGANVLTF.

This clone was found once. The V and J genes are TRBV18 and TRBJ2-2, with D maybe TRBD2 (6 bases). CDR3 length: 15 residues. V was trimmed by 3 bases and J by 4 bases, leaving 12 bases between them. The germline V gene encodes CDR1 KGHSH and CDR2 LQKENI. The CDR3 DNA sequence: TGTGCCAGCTCACCCCCGGGACTTAGCACCGGGGAGCTGTTTTTT. It is translated as CASSPPGLSTGELFF.

The gene calls are TRBV15 and TRBJ2-7; TRBD2 matches at 10 bases. Germline V gene sequence: CDR1 LNHNV, CDR2 YYDKDF (reference sequence). This CDR3 is built from 14 residues. J lost 5 bases, V lost 5 bases, and 6 bases had no gene match. The CDR3 here is CATSGLAGVDEQYF. As DNA, the CDR3 is TGTGCCACCAGCGGCCTAGCGGGAGTAGACGAGCAGTACTTC. Variable domain in full (rest from reference TRBV15 and TRBJ2-7): DAMVIQNPRYQVTQFGKPVTLSCSQTLNHNVMYWYQQKSSQAPKLLFHYYDKDFNNEADTPDNFQSRRPNTSFCFLDIRSPGLGDTAMYLCATSGLAGVDEQYFGPGTRLTVT.

This rearrangement joins TRBV4-1 to TRBJ1-3; D is unresolved. CDR1 and CDR2 from the germline V gene are MGHRA and YSYEKL. The CDR3 runs to 16 residues. Trimming took off 1 base at V and 2 bases at J, with 12 bases between the two ends. CDR3 region: CASSQGFGGTGNTIYF. CDR3 nucleotides: TGCGCCAGCAGCCAAGGGTTCGGAGGGACTGGAAACACCATATATTTT.

This chain connects TRBV4-1 to TRBJ1-5; D remains unclear. The V end was cut by 1 base, the J end by 0 bases, with 7 bases between. The CDR3 contains 15 residues. The germline V gene has CDR1 MGHRA and CDR2 YSYEKL. The CDR3 DNA reads as TGCGCCAGCAGCCAAGGGCAGTATAGCAATCAGCCCCAGCATTTT. Its translation is CASSQGQYSNQPQHF.

The rearrangement joins TRBV4-2 to TRBJ1-1; D ambiguous. Per the germline V gene, CDR1 is LGHNA and CDR2 is YNFKEQ. Deletions cut 1 base from V and 4 bases from J, with 16 bases between. CDR3 size: 16 residues. CDR3 loop: CASSQVEFGRGTEAFF. The CDR3 DNA reads as TGTGCCAGCAGCCAAGTTGAATTCGGTCGGGGCACTGAAGCTTTCTTT.

The chain uses TRBV7-3 and TRBJ2-1; 7 bases line up with TRBD2. This CDR3 contains 14 residues. Germline V CDR1 and CDR2: SGHTA, FQGTGA. V trimming: 3 bases; J trimming: 5 bases; junction bases outside the gene matches: 4. DNA for the CDR3: TGTGCCAGCAGCTTCGGGGGAGGGCACAATGAGCAGTTCTTC. This encodes CASSFGGGHNEQFF.

V usage is TRBV2 and J usage is TRBJ1-3, with a tentative D call TRBD1 (5 bases). CDR3 length: 16 amino acids. Germline V CDR1 and CDR2: SNHLY, FYNNEI. Trimming left V 6 bases short and J 4 bases short, with 19 bases between. This chain's CDR3 is CASRPLRGTTGNTIYF. In DNA, the CDR3 is TGTGCCAGCAGACCCCTGAGAGGGACTACCGGAAACACCATATATTTT.

The CDR3 loop is CATSRDRDGAGGPFEQFF. The CDR3 DNA is TGTGCCACCAGCAGAGATCGGGATGGAGCGGGAGGGCCGTTTGAGCAGTTCTTC. This chain links TRBV15 with TRBJ2-1; TRBD2 aligns across 10 bases. Germline V gene lookup returns CDR1 LNHNV and CDR2 YYDKDF (reference sequence). The CDR3 has 18 amino acids. Trimming at V came to 0 bases and at J to 9 bases, leaving 14 bases not matched to a gene.

V usage is TRBV13 and J usage is TRBJ1-4; no clear D. Germline loops: CDR1 PRHDT, CDR2 FYEKMQ (reference sequence). Trimming cost V 4 bases and J 14 bases, with 17 bases left between them. The CDR3 totals 13 residues. In DNA form, the CDR3 reads TGTGCCAGCAGCTCGCGGCCGCCAAGAAGGCTGTTTTTT. It yields the protein CASSSRPPRRLFF.

This rearrangement joins TRBV13 to TRBJ2-2; D possibly corresponds to TRBD2 (6 bases). Deletions cut 6 bases from V and 4 bases from J, with 12 bases between. The CDR3 consists of 14 residues. Germline V gene lookup returns CDR1 PRHDT and CDR2 FYEKMQ (reference sequence). The CDR3: CASRYYSGTGELFF. Here the CDR3 DNA reads TGTGCCAGCAGATACTATAGCGGCACCGGGGAGCTGTTTTTT.